The T cell receptor beta chain under discussion was sequenced for a study of control samples from healthy donors and cancer patients. Germline CDR1 is SGHRS and CDR2 is YFSETQ. This CDR3 has 14 amino acids. V lost 7 bases to trimming and J lost 0 bases, with 11 bases between them. The repertoire was sequenced with immunoSEQ multiplex PCR; TCRdb's copy has only in-frame clones and lacks some. The table includes around 90,000 clones, around 85% detected once. The sequenced material came from blood. The chain carries TRBV5-1 and TRBJ2-1; D is undetermined. The clonotype was recovered from a man aged 25-45 years in good health. CDR3 region: CASAGSRSYNEQFF. CDR3 DNA: TGCGCCAGCGCAGGCTCGCGCTCCTACAATGAGCAGTTCTTC.